In its sample, the clone carrying this T cell receptor (beta chain) was seen a few times. The data originate from a study of blood T cells in healthy people across ages. CDR1 is SNHLY and CDR2 is FYNNEI in the germline V gene. V lost 6 bases and J lost 6; bases outside the gene matches: 10. The CDR3 spans 15 residues. Primers used in a second PCR of about 6 to 11 cycles were a sample-barcoded 5' primer and a J-beta primer mix. Each CDR3 protein is one row after TCRdb ran MiXCR on the 5' RACE reads. The sample includes fewer than 1.5 million distinct CDR3 sequences, 42% of them seen just once. The authors drew about 9.5 milliliters of peripheral blood from each donor. The amount of total RNA extracted per sample was at least 6 micrograms.

The specimen was blood. This sequence was found in a woman under 30 in good health. The V call is TRBV2, the J call TRBJ2-1; TRBD2 aligns across 8 bases. The CDR3, as DNA: TGTGCCAGCAGCGGCCCAGCGGGGGCAGCCAATGAGCAGTTCTTC. Amino acid sequence: CASSGPAGAANEQFF.